The source of this T cell receptor (beta chain) is a study of identical twins. CDR3 length: 16 amino acids. The ends lost 4 bases at V and 4 bases at J; junction bases unmatched: 10. Germline CDR1 reads SGHRS; CDR2 reads YFSETQ. Each CDR3 protein is one row after TCRdb ran MiXCR on the 5' RACE reads. Among 500,000 to 550,000 distinct CDR3 sequences listed, around 22% were seen once. There are many counts of this clonotype. Its antigen is undetermined. General study points: Insertions ran lower in abundant cord blood beta clonotypes, though not in memory repertoires. The study based its conclusions on cross-sectional statistical analysis and did not follow the same donors.

The data also belong to a second study, concerning yellow fever vaccine responses in identical twins. As that study records: Twins showed a vaccine T cell response that reportedly seemed partly convergent, partly personalized.

The chain recombines TRBV5-1 with TRBJ2-2; 7 bases match TRBD1. The sequenced sample was CD4+ T cells sorted from blood. This receptor was taken from a woman aged 18-30 years in good health. The CDR3, as DNA: TGCGCCAGCAGCCCTCTCACTACAGGGGCCACCGGGGAGCTGTTTTTT. Residues: CASSPLTTGATGELFF.